This is a list of T cell receptor beta chains from one sample in a study of identical twins. TCRdb redid the calling of the 5' RACE reads with MiXCR, one entry per CDR3 protein. The table lists under 250,000 distinct CDR3 sequences, approximately 8% of them singletons. This sample was also put to use in a study of yellow fever vaccine responses in identical twins.

Sequenced material: CD8+ T cells sorted from blood. Receptors were obtained from a young woman in good health. Both conserved end residues are part of each CDR3. A D gene is named only where the DNA matches it firmly. Clone size is not always given. Where it is, it says once, few, many or a class for expanded clones.

d_call: TRBD1; v_call: TRBV29-1; j_call: TRBJ2-4; clone_size: -; cdr3_aa: CSVAPAGQGLNDIQYF; cdr3_nt: TGCAGCGTAGCCCCTGCGGGACAGGGGCTTAATGACATTCAGTACTTC
d_call: -; v_call: TRBV28; j_call: TRBJ2-7; clone_size: few; cdr3_aa: CASSSPQGWLVDEQYF; cdr3_nt: TGTGCCAGCAGTAGCCCCCAGGGGTGGCTCGTGGACGAGCAGTACTTC
d_call: -; v_call: TRBV3-1; j_call: TRBJ2-2; clone_size: -; cdr3_aa: CASTQVAGDTGELFF; cdr3_nt: TGTGCCAGCACCCAAGTGGCAGGAGACACCGGGGAGCTGTTTTTT
d_call: TRBD1; v_call: TRBV27; j_call: TRBJ2-3; clone_size: -; cdr3_aa: CASRQGKTDTQYF; cdr3_nt: TGTGCCAGCAGACAGGGGAAGACAGATACGCAGTATTTT
d_call: -; v_call: TRBV29-1; j_call: TRBJ2-1; clone_size: -; cdr3_aa: CSVEDPNNEQFF; cdr3_nt: TGCAGCGTTGAAGACCCCAACAATGAGCAGTTCTTC
d_call: -; v_call: TRBV24-1; j_call: TRBJ2-1; clone_size: -; cdr3_aa: CATSDQMTGDNEQFF; cdr3_nt: TGTGCCACCAGTGATCAAATGACAGGAGACAATGAGCAGTTCTTC
d_call: -; v_call: TRBV12-3/TRBV12-4; j_call: TRBJ1-1; clone_size: many; cdr3_aa: CASSRRDQRGTEAFF; cdr3_nt: TGTGCCAGCAGTCGCCGGGACCAACGGGGCACTGAAGCTTTCTTT
d_call: -; v_call: TRBV5-1; j_call: TRBJ1-2; clone_size: many; cdr3_aa: CASSGPDDSTIYGYTF; cdr3_nt: TGCGCCAGCAGCGGCCCGGATGACAGCACAATCTATGGCTACACCTTC
d_call: TRBD2; v_call: TRBV7-7; j_call: TRBJ2-7; clone_size: few; cdr3_aa: CASSLSGSDEQYF; cdr3_nt: TGTGCCAGCAGCTTGAGCGGGAGCGACGAGCAGTACTTC
d_call: TRBD1; v_call: TRBV9; j_call: TRBJ2-7; clone_size: -; cdr3_aa: CASSGGDRVSYEQYF; cdr3_nt: TGTGCCAGCAGCGGGGGGGACAGGGTCTCCTACGAGCAGTACTTC
d_call: -; v_call: TRBV6-1; j_call: TRBJ2-5; clone_size: -; cdr3_aa: CASSTGNHETQYF; cdr3_nt: TGTGCCAGCAGCACCGGGAACCACGAGACCCAGTACTTC
d_call: -; v_call: TRBV27; j_call: TRBJ2-1; clone_size: -; cdr3_aa: CASSPAPNTHNEQFF; cdr3_nt: TGTGCCAGCAGTCCGGCCCCAAACACCCACAATGAGCAGTTCTTC
d_call: TRBD1; v_call: TRBV12-3/TRBV12-4; j_call: TRBJ1-6; clone_size: few; cdr3_aa: CASTSGGLDNSPLHF; cdr3_nt: TGTGCCAGCACCTCAGGGGGCCTCGATAATTCACCCCTCCACTTT
d_call: -; v_call: TRBV21-1; j_call: TRBJ2-7; clone_size: -; cdr3_aa: CASLSRAPYEQYF; cdr3_nt: TGTGCCAGCCTTTCCAGGGCCCCCTACGAGCAGTACTTC
d_call: TRBD2; v_call: TRBV6-4; j_call: TRBJ2-5; clone_size: -; cdr3_aa: CASSDSTSGGETQYF; cdr3_nt: TGTGCCAGCAGTGACTCGACTAGCGGGGGGGAGACCCAGTACTTC
d_call: TRBD1; v_call: TRBV2; j_call: TRBJ2-5; clone_size: many; cdr3_aa: CASLTNRDRRETQYF; cdr3_nt: TGTGCCAGTCTCACCAACCGGGACAGGAGAGAGACCCAGTACTTC
d_call: TRBD2; v_call: TRBV15; j_call: TRBJ2-5; clone_size: -; cdr3_aa: CATSRDRASGGAGGETQYF; cdr3_nt: TGTGCCACCAGCAGAGATAGGGCTAGCGGGGGGGCCGGGGGAGAGACCCAGTACTTC
d_call: TRBD1; v_call: TRBV2; j_call: TRBJ2-1; clone_size: -; cdr3_aa: CASEGQGGNNEQFF; cdr3_nt: TGTGCCAGCGAGGGACAGGGAGGAAACAATGAGCAGTTCTTC
d_call: -; v_call: TRBV7-2; j_call: TRBJ2-7; clone_size: few; cdr3_aa: CASSFPPTGRSYEQYF; cdr3_nt: TGTGCCAGCAGCTTTCCCCCGACAGGGAGGTCCTACGAGCAGTACTTC
d_call: TRBD1; v_call: TRBV27; j_call: TRBJ2-5; clone_size: -; cdr3_aa: CASSPSRGPQETQYF; cdr3_nt: TGTGCCAGCAGTCCCTCCAGGGGGCCCCAAGAGACCCAGTACTTC
d_call: TRBD1; v_call: TRBV3-1; j_call: TRBJ2-3; clone_size: many; cdr3_aa: CASSQVTDRGPHDTQYF; cdr3_nt: TGTGCCAGCAGCCAAGTAACGGACAGGGGGCCCCACGATACGCAGTATTTT
d_call: -; v_call: TRBV6-1; j_call: TRBJ2-6; clone_size: -; cdr3_aa: CASTERENSGANVLTF; cdr3_nt: TGTGCCAGCACCGAACGCGAAAACTCTGGGGCCAACGTCCTGACTTTC